This paragraph covers one T cell receptor beta chain sequence. The antigen remains undetermined. The sample originates from a study of T cells expressing NK-cell markers. TCRdb reprocessed the 5' RACE reads, with one entry per CDR3 protein and no DNA. This sample's table reports more than 250,000 distinct CDR3 sequences. Whole-study results and caveats: These clonotypes also led the CD3+CD56-NKG2C+ fraction in a few donors.

The CDR3 has 16 amino acids. Germline V gives CDR1 SGHNT, CDR2 YYREEE (reference sequence). V usage is TRBV5-4 and J usage is TRBJ2-2; TCRdb names TRBD2, which stays unverified in the absence of DNA. The TCR comes from a man between 18 and 35 years old in good health. Sequencing was performed on blood T cells: a sorted CD56 or NKG2C T cell subset, CD4+ or CD8+ T cells, or bulk PBMC T cells (not recorded which). The CDR3 sequence: CASSPGLAGPSGELFF.